The 9 T cell receptor beta chains below all came from one sample that was sequenced in a study of persistence of HIV-infected CD4 T cells. The libraries were made with immunoSEQ version 4 in survey mode. Profiling relied on immunoSEQ multiplex PCR, and the TCRdb table lists in-frame clones only, not all of them. The table records about 28,000 clones, 78% of them present only once. The stimulus was lysate of CMV-infected fibroblasts, around 10 ug/mL. Memory cells lacking CD40L and CD69 with high CD45RO were sorted. These receptors lack a known antigen. The sequencing used CD4+ T cells sorted from PBMCs after roughly 18-hour stimulation, collected from a patient who received antiretroviral therapy. Receptor source: an adult woman with HIV who was CMV-seropositive.

The gene calls are TRBV5-1 and TRBJ1-1; no clear D gene. CDR1 is SGHRS and CDR2 is YFSETQ in the germline V gene. The CDR3 extends over 15 amino acids. Trimming shortened V by 5 bases and J by 3 bases, and 17 bases separated the two germline ends. The CDR3 protein is CASSYLSGKDTEAFF. Written as DNA, the CDR3 is TGCGCCAGCAGTTATTTGTCGGGAAAGGACACTGAAGCTTTCTTT.

CDR3 protein: CASSWTGAYEQYF. CDR3 sequence (DNA): TGCGCCAGCAGCTGGACAGGGGCCTACGAGCAGTACTTC. The V gene is TRBV5-1, the J gene TRBJ2-7; 9 positions match TRBD1. The junction had 0 bases not matched to a gene; V was cut back by 3 bases and J by 2 bases. This CDR3 has 13 amino acids. CDR1 SGHRS and CDR2 YFSETQ come from the germline V gene.

A single count supports this clone. The chain couples TRBV19 to TRBJ2-3, with unresolved D. The CDR3 runs 11 residues. Germline loops: CDR1 LNHDA, CDR2 SQIVND (reference sequence). Trimming pared 5 bases from V and 9 bases from J, leaving 9 bases between. The CDR3 coding sequence is TGTGCCAGTAGTTTGGGGATAACGCAGTATTTT. This translates into CASSLGITQYF.

The chain carries TRBV2 and TRBJ1-6; no clear D. The CDR3 contains 12 residues. V lost 6 bases to trimming and J lost 12 bases, with 12 bases between them. Germline V CDR1 and CDR2: SNHLY, FYNNEI. Written as DNA, the CDR3 is TGTGCCAGCAGGAAGGACGGCGGACCCCTCCACTTT. Protein sequence: CASRKDGGPLHF. The variable domain in full, with the rest retrieved from reference TRBV2 and TRBJ1-6, is EPEVTQTPSHQVTQMGQEVILRCVPISNHLYFYWYRQILGQKVEFLVSFYNNEISEKSEIFDDQFSVERPDGSNFTLKIRSTKLEDSAMYFCASRKDGGPLHFGNGTRLTVT.

The chain links TRBV7-9 to TRBJ1-5, with TRBD1 as a possible D gene (5 bases). CDR1 SEHNR and CDR2 FQNEAQ come from the germline V gene (reference sequence). The V and J ends lost 0 bases and 6 bases respectively, with 15 bases between them. The length of the CDR3 is 16 residues. The CDR3 spells CASSLAVGQGVQPQHF. The CDR3 DNA is TGTGCCAGCAGCTTAGCTGTTGGACAAGGGGTTCAGCCCCAGCATTTT. The complete variable domain, with remaining parts taken from reference TRBV7-9 and TRBJ1-5, reads DTGVSQNPRHKITKRGQNVTFRCDPISEHNRLYWYRQTLGQGPEFLTYFQNEAQLEKSRLLSDRFSAERPKGSFSTLEIQRTEQGDSAMYLCASSLAVGQGVQPQHFGDGTRLSIL.

The chain links TRBV4-1 to TRBJ2-3; TRBD1 matches at 7 bases. From germline, CDR1 is MGHRA and CDR2 YSYEKL. Unmatched junction bases numbered 8, after V lost 4 bases and J lost 7 bases. This CDR3 comprises 14 residues. The CDR3 region is CASSPRKGAYTQYF. As DNA, the CDR3 is TGCGCCAGCAGCCCAAGGAAGGGGGCGTATACGCAGTATTTT.

This clone came up once. The V call is TRBV28, the J call TRBJ2-7, with 7 bases matching TRBD1. V was pared by 5 bases and J by 1 base, with 8 bases of the junction left unmatched. This CDR3 is built from 15 residues. CDR1 is MDHEN and CDR2 is SYDVKM in the germline V gene. The CDR3 loop is CASSPLGQNSYEQYV. DNA for the CDR3: TGTGCCAGCAGTCCCCTGGGACAGAATTCCTACGAGCAGTACGTC.

V usage is TRBV30 and J usage is TRBJ1-2; possibly TRBD1 for D (5 bases). Germline CDR1 GTSNPN, CDR2 SVGIG (reference sequence). V was shortened by 7 bases and J by 3 bases, with 12 bases between the two germline ends. The CDR3 loop spans 12 amino acids. CDR3 nucleotides: TGTGCCTTCCTTAGGGACCACTATGGCTACACCTTC. This gives the protein CAFLRDHYGYTF.

The V and J genes are TRBV5-1 and TRBJ2-2, with a weak D call TRBD2 (5 bases). V shed 5 bases and J shed 4 bases, with 21 bases lying between them. Germline V lookup: CDR1 SGHRS, CDR2 YFSETQ. The CDR3 is 17 amino acids. CDR3 coding DNA: TGCGCCAGCAGTTTGCGCGGGCGCCAGCGCGGCACCGGGGAGCTGTTTTTT. It specifies CASSLRGRQRGTGELFF. Full variable domain (missing parts from reference TRBV5-1 and TRBJ2-2): KAGVTQTPRYLIKTRGQQVTLSCSPISGHRSVSWYQQTPGQGLQFLFEYFSETQRNKGNFPGRFSGRQFSNSRSEMNVSTLELGDSALYLCASSLRGRQRGTGELFFGEGSRLTVL.